This entry lists 23 T cell receptor beta chains sequenced from one sample in a study of cytomegalovirus exposure and HLA in healthy donors. In the PCR, 60 Vbeta and 13 Jbeta primers were used. Only in-frame clones appear in the TCRdb table, and some are missing; sequencing was by immunoSEQ multiplex PCR. The table includes approximately 73,000 clones, roughly 70% detected once. Sequenced material: PBMCs. These receptors were collected from a man in his 70s in good health and CMV-seronegative.

V usage is TRBV19 and J usage is TRBJ2-3, with a tentative D call TRBD2 (5 bases). The CDR3 loop spans 12 amino acids. Per the germline V gene, CDR1 is LNHDA and CDR2 is SQIVND (reference sequence). V lost 6 bases and J 6 bases, leaving 10 bases between the germline ends. CDR3 sequence reads: CASSYLADTQYF. CDR3 nucleotide sequence: TGTGCCAGTAGCTATTTAGCGGATACGCAGTATTTT.

This chain connects TRBV2 to TRBJ2-7; 8 positions match TRBD1. The V and J ends lost 5 bases and 3 bases, in that order; junction bases with no gene match: 6. The CDR3 has 14 amino acids. Germline V CDR1 and CDR2: SNHLY, FYNNEI. The CDR3 region has the DNA TGTGCCAGCAGTCGGGCAGGGGGCATCTACGAGCAGTACTTC. Its protein product is CASSRAGGIYEQYF.

The rearrangement links TRBV5-6 to TRBJ2-7; 12 bases align to TRBD2. The CDR3 runs to 16 residues. The V and J ends lost 2 bases and 2 bases, in that order; junction bases with no gene match: 5. Germline values: CDR1 SGHDT, CDR2 YYEEEE. The CDR3 DNA reads as TGTGCCAGCAGCTTACTAGCGGGGGGATCACCCTACGAGCAGTACTTC. Residues: CASSLLAGGSPYEQYF.

This clone has a handful of counts. This chain joins TRBV7-2 and TRBJ1-5; 12 bases match TRBD1. V trimming: 5 bases; J trimming: 9 bases; junction bases outside the gene matches: 8. CDR1 SGHTA and CDR2 FQGNSA come from the germline V gene. This CDR3 region has 15 residues. Here the CDR3 reads CASSPQGQGARPQHF. The CDR3 nucleotides read TGTGCCAGCAGCCCACAGGGACAGGGGGCTAGGCCCCAGCATTTT.

The V gene is TRBV10-1, the J gene TRBJ2-2, with unresolved D. The CDR3 runs 14 residues. Trimming left V 0 bases short and J 4 bases short, with 6 bases between. Germline loops: CDR1 WNHNN, CDR2 SYGVQD (reference sequence). The CDR3 protein is CASSESGRTGELFF. DNA for the CDR3: TGCGCCAGCAGTGAGTCTGGCCGCACCGGGGAGCTGTTTTTT.

V gene TRBV28 combines with J gene TRBJ2-6; D ambiguous. V lost 6 bases, J lost 0 bases, and 12 bases lay in between. The CDR3 sequence is 16 residues long. Germline-derived CDR1 and CDR2 are MDHEN and SYDVKM. CDR3 protein: CASSGAPYSGANVLTF. In DNA, the CDR3 is TGTGCCAGCAGCGGAGCCCCTTACTCTGGGGCCAACGTCCTGACTTTC.

The chain joins TRBV18 to TRBJ1-1; 8 bases agree with TRBD1. Germline assignment: CDR1 KGHSH and CDR2 LQKENI. The CDR3 sequence is 16 residues long. The V segment lost 1 base and the J segment 1 base; nucleotides outside the gene matches: 5. In DNA, the CDR3 is TGTGCCAGCTCACCACGCGCTGACAGGGGGAACACTGAAGCTTTCTTT. Residues: CASSPRADRGNTEAFF. The whole variable domain, remainder taken from reference TRBV18 and TRBJ1-1, is NAGVMQNPRHLVRRRGQEARLRCSPMKGHSHVYWYRQLPEEGLKFMVYLQKENIIDESGMPKERFSAEFPKEGPSILRIQQVVRGDSAAYFCASSPRADRGNTEAFFGQGTRLTVV.

The V and J genes are TRBV5-6 and TRBJ1-6, with TRBD1 identical over 11 bases. The junction had 3 bases not matched to a gene; V was cut back by 0 bases and J by 4 bases. The germline V gene encodes CDR1 SGHDT and CDR2 YYEEEE. This CDR3 has 17 amino acids. The CDR3 spells CASSLDGQGAYNSPLHF. In DNA form, the CDR3 reads TGTGCCAGCAGCTTGGATGGACAGGGGGCTTATAATTCACCCCTCCACTTT.

This clone appeared once. The sample holds other DNA sequences that translate to the same CDR3. The chain couples TRBV18 to TRBJ2-2; 14 nucleotides align to TRBD2. This CDR3 region has 15 residues. V lost 3 bases and J lost 7; bases outside the gene matches: 1. Germline V gene lookup returns CDR1 KGHSH and CDR2 LQKENI. CDR3 nucleotide sequence: TGTGCCAGCTCACCGGGACTAGCGGGAGTCGGGGAGCTGTTTTTT. This gives the protein CASSPGLAGVGELFF. The entire variable domain, with the rest obtained from reference TRBV18 and TRBJ2-2, is as follows: NAGVMQNPRHLVRRRGQEARLRCSPMKGHSHVYWYRQLPEEGLKFMVYLQKENIIDESGMPKERFSAEFPKEGPSILRIQQVVRGDSAAYFCASSPGLAGVGELFFGEGSRLTVL.

The chain carries TRBV5-1 and TRBJ2-3, with D uncertain. V shed 6 bases and J shed 2 bases, with 4 bases lying between them. The length of the CDR3 is 11 residues. The germline V gene encodes CDR1 SGHRS and CDR2 YFSETQ. DNA for the CDR3: TGCGCCAGCACCTCCACAGATACGCAGTATTTT. This gives the protein CASTSTDTQYF. Full variable domain (remainder filled in from reference TRBV5-1 and TRBJ2-3): KAGVTQTPRYLIKTRGQQVTLSCSPISGHRSVSWYQQTPGQGLQFLFEYFSETQRNKGNFPGRFSGRQFSNSRSEMNVSTLELGDSALYLCASTSTDTQYFGPGTRLTVL.

The gene calls are TRBV19 and TRBJ2-7; 8 bases line up with TRBD2. This CDR3 contains 13 residues. Trimming removed 4 bases from V and 3 bases from J; junction bases left unmatched: 2. CDR1 LNHDA and CDR2 SQIVND come from the germline V gene (reference sequence). The CDR3 loop reads CASSKAGVYEQYF. The CDR3 nucleotides read TGTGCCAGTAGTAAAGCGGGGGTCTACGAGCAGTACTTC.

This chain links TRBV6-6 with TRBJ1-3; D is perhaps TRBD1 (6 bases). CDR3 size: 14 residues. The germline gives CDR1 MNHNY, CDR2 SVGAGI (reference sequence). V gave up 5 bases and J gave up 1 base, with 9 bases separating them. The CDR3 nucleotides are TGTGCCAGCAGTGTACAGGGATCTGGAAACACCATATATTTT. This encodes CASSVQGSGNTIYF.

Comment on this clone: This CDR3 is also generated by other DNA sequences in the sample. The rearrangement uses TRBV2 and TRBJ2-7; D perhaps matches TRBD2 (5 bases). V was clipped by 5 bases and J by 5 bases, with 16 bases between them. The V gene's germline CDR1 is SNHLY and CDR2 FYNNEI. This CDR3 has 14 amino acids. The CDR3 coding sequence is TGTGCCAGCAGTCTGCGGGTCACGGGGAACGAGCAGTACTTC. This sequence encodes CASSLRVTGNEQYF. Full variable domain (rest looked up from reference TRBV2 and TRBJ2-7): EPEVTQTPSHQVTQMGQEVILRCVPISNHLYFYWYRQILGQKVEFLVSFYNNEISEKSEIFDDQFSVERPDGSNFTLKIRSTKLEDSAMYFCASSLRVTGNEQYFGPGTRLTVT.

The V gene is TRBV19, the J gene TRBJ1-5; 8 bases are shared with TRBD1. The CDR3 runs 15 residues. The junction had 10 bases not matched to a gene; V was cut back by 9 bases and J by 3 bases. The germline gives CDR1 LNHDA, CDR2 SQIVND (reference sequence). In DNA, the CDR3 is TGTGCCAGCAAGCGGGACAGGAGACCCAATCAGCCCCAGCATTTT. Amino acids: CASKRDRRPNQPQHF. Together with reference TRBV19 and TRBJ1-5, the CDR3 gives the full variable domain: DGGITQSPKYLFRKEGQNVTLSCEQNLNHDAMYWYRQDPGQGLRLIYYSQIVNDFQKGDIAEGYSVSREKKESFPLTVTSAQKNPTAFYLCASKRDRRPNQPQHFGDGTRLSIL.

The chain couples TRBV7-2 to TRBJ1-5, with 8 bases matching TRBD1. V lost 3 bases to trimming and J lost 3 bases; unmatched junction nucleotides: 4. This CDR3 region has 15 residues. Germline assignment: CDR1 SGHTA and CDR2 FQGNSA. The CDR3 DNA sequence: TGTGCCAGCAGCTTTTACCAGGGGGCCAATCAGCCCCAGCATTTT. Amino acid sequence: CASSFYQGANQPQHF.

This chain joins TRBV5-4 and TRBJ1-2; 9 positions agree with TRBD1. This CDR3 is 16 amino acids long. The germline CDR1 and CDR2 sequences are SGHNT and YYREEE (reference sequence). V was clipped by 4 bases and J by 3 bases; unmatched bases: 10. This CDR3 is CASSLLGTGYDYGYTF. The CDR3 DNA is TGTGCCAGCAGCCTGTTGGGGACAGGGTACGACTATGGCTACACCTTC.

The chain employs TRBV9 and TRBJ2-3; TRBD2 matches 8 bases. CDR1 and CDR2 (germline): SGDLS, YYNGEE. The CDR3 is 15 amino acids. After removal of 2 bases from V and 5 bases from J, the junction contained 7 bases not matched to a gene. The CDR3 reads CASSVTGTSVDTQYF. The CDR3 DNA reads TGTGCCAGCAGCGTCACCGGGACTAGTGTAGATACGCAGTATTTT. Supplemented by reference TRBV9 and TRBJ2-3, the full variable domain reads DSGVTQTPKHLITATGQRVTLRCSPRSGDLSVYWYQQSLDQGLQFLIQYYNGEERAKGNILERFSAQQFPDLHSELNLSSLELGDSALYFCASSVTGTSVDTQYFGPGTRLTVL.

This chain uses TRBV4-3 with TRBJ2-7; 8 positions agree with TRBD1. The CDR3 length is 12 residues. The germline V gene has CDR1 LGHNA and CDR2 YSLEER. With V trimmed by 3 bases and J by 8 bases, 3 bases remained unmatched. The DNA of the CDR3 is TGCGCCAGCAGCCACGGGACAGGCCAGCAGTACTTC. Translation gives CASSHGTGQQYF.

The CDR3 DNA reads as TGCGCCAGCAGTCAAGGACAAAGCTACGAGCAGTACTTC. Translating it yields CASSQGQSYEQYF. This chain links TRBV5-1 with TRBJ2-7; perhaps TRBD1 as D (5 bases). Germline CDR1 is SGHRS and CDR2 is YFSETQ. Trimming took off 5 bases at V and 3 bases at J, with 12 bases between the two ends. This CDR3 region has 13 residues. Looking up the rest from reference TRBV5-1 and TRBJ2-7 gives the full variable domain: KAGVTQTPRYLIKTRGQQVTLSCSPISGHRSVSWYQQTPGQGLQFLFEYFSETQRNKGNFPGRFSGRQFSNSRSEMNVSTLELGDSALYLCASSQGQSYEQYFGPGTRLTVT.

The genes are TRBV6-5 and TRBJ2-1, with TRBD2 matching over 9 bases. V lost 1 base, J lost 6 bases, and 1 base stayed unmatched. The germline gives CDR1 MNHEY, CDR2 SVGAGI. The CDR3 has 14 amino acids. The CDR3 DNA is TGTGCCAGCAGTTACTTTAGCGGGAGCAATGAGCAGTTCTTC. It encodes CASSYFSGSNEQFF.

The rearrangement links TRBV19 to TRBJ2-1; 8 positions match TRBD1. This CDR3 has 14 amino acids. CDR1 is LNHDA and CDR2 is SQIVND in the germline V gene (reference sequence). The V and J ends lost 5 bases and 6 bases, in that order; junction bases with no gene match: 6. CDR3 DNA: TGTGCCAGTAGTGACAGGGGTATCCTCAATGAGCAGTTCTTC. It translates to CASSDRGILNEQFF.

This clone came up once. The V and J genes are TRBV10-3 and TRBJ2-7, with TRBD1 as a possible D gene (5 bases). The CDR3 consists of 12 residues. V gave up 6 bases and J gave up 1 base, with 7 bases separating them. Germline V gives CDR1 ENHRY, CDR2 SYGVKD. The CDR3 sequence is CAISRESYEQYF. Here the CDR3 DNA reads TGTGCCATCAGCAGGGAATCCTACGAGCAGTACTTC.

The chain links TRBV29-1 to TRBJ2-3; 8 nucleotides align to TRBD1. With V trimmed by 0 bases and J by 8 bases, 1 base remained unmatched. CDR1 is SQVTM and CDR2 is ANQGSEA in the germline V gene. The CDR3 runs to 12 residues. CDR3 DNA sequence: TGCAGCGTTGAAGAGACAGGGGTTACGCAGTATTTT. Its translation is CSVEETGVTQYF.